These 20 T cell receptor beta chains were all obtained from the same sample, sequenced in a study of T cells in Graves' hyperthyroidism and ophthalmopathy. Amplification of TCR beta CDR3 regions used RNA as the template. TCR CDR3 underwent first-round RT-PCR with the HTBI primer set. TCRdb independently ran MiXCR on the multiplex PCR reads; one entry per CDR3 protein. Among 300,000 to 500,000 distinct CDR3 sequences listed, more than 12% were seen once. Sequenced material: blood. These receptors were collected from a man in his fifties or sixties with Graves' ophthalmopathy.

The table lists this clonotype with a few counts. The CDR3 DNA reads TGTGCCAGCTTAGCGGGAGACCTATACAATGAGCAGTTCTTC. Translation gives CASLAGDLYNEQFF. This chain links TRBV12-3 or TRBV12-4 with TRBJ2-1; TRBD2 matches 9 bases. The CDR3 spans 14 residues. V was pared by 8 bases and J by 4 bases, with 6 bases of the junction left unmatched.

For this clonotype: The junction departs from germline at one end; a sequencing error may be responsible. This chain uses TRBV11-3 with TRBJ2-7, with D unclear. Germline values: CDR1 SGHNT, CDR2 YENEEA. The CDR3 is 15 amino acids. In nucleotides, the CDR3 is TGTGCCGGCAGCTCTTTCACTTTTGGGGCCTACGAGCAGTACTTC. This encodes CAGSSFTFGAYEQYF.

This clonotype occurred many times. CDR3 sequence reads: CASARIEGRAEAFF. The CDR3 region has the DNA TGTGCCTCAGCCCGTATTGAGGGGAGGGCTGAAGCTTTCTTT. The gene calls are TRBV9 and TRBJ1-1, with D possibly TRBD1 on 5 matching bases. CDR3 size: 14 residues. Germline loops: CDR1 SGDLS, CDR2 YYNGEE. Trimming took off 10 bases at V and 6 bases at J, with 22 bases between the two ends. Combining the CDR3 with reference TRBV9 and TRBJ1-1 gives the whole variable domain DSGVTQTPKHLITATGQRVTLRCSPRSGDLSVYWYQQSLDQGLQFLIQYYNGEERAKGNILERFSAQQFPDLHSELNLSSLELGDSALYFCASARIEGRAEAFFGQGTRLTVV.

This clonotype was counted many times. The CDR3 DNA reads as TGTGCCACCAGCAAGAGCGGGACTAGCGGAGGAGCCTACGAGCAGTACTTC. Translation gives CATSKSGTSGGAYEQYF. V usage is TRBV15 and J usage is TRBJ2-7; 11 bases fit TRBD2. From germline, CDR1 is LNHNV and CDR2 YYDKDF (reference sequence). The CDR3 covers 17 residues. The trim removed 4 bases at V and 2 bases at J, leaving 10 bases unmatched. Full variable domain (missing parts from reference TRBV15 and TRBJ2-7): DAMVIQNPRYQVTQFGKPVTLSCSQTLNHNVMYWYQQKSSQAPKLLFHYYDKDFNNEADTPDNFQSRRPNTSFCFLDIRSPGLGDTAMYLCATSKSGTSGGAYEQYFGPGTRLTVT.

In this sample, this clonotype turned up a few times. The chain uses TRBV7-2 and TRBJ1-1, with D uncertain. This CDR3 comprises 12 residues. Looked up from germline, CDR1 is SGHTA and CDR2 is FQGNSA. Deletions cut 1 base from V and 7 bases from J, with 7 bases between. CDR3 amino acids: CASSLVMGEAFF. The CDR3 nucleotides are TGTGCCAGCAGCTTAGTGATGGGTGAAGCTTTCTTT.

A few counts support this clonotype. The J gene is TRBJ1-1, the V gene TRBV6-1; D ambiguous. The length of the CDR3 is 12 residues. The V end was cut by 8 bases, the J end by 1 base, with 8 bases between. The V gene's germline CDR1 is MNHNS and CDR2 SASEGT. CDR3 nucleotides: TGTGCCAGCCAGGTAGCGAACACTGAAGCTTTCTTT. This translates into CASQVANTEAFF.

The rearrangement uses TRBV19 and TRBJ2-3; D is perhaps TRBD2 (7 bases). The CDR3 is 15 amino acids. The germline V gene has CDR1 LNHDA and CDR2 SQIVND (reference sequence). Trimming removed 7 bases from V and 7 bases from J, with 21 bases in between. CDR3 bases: TGTGCCAGTACTAAACAGGGCGGGGGTGTCCATACGCAGTATTTT. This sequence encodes CASTKQGGGVHTQYF.

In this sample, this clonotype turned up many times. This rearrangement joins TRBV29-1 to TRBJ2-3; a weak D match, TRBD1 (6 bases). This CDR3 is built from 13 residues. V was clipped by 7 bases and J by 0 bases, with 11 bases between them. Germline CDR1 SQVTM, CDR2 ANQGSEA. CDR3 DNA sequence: TGCAGCGAACGACAGGTCAGCACAGATACGCAGTATTTT. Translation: CSERQVSTDTQYF.

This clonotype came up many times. CDR3 in amino acids: CASSRSGTQETQYF. For the CDR3, the DNA is TGTGCCAGCAGTCGCTCCGGGACTCAGGAGACCCAGTACTTC. The V gene is TRBV7-9, the J gene TRBJ2-5, with D possibly being TRBD2 (6 bases). The CDR3 totals 14 residues. Trimming stripped 6 bases from V and 5 bases from J, with 16 bases between. CDR1 is SEHNR, CDR2 FQNEAQ, per germline (reference sequence).

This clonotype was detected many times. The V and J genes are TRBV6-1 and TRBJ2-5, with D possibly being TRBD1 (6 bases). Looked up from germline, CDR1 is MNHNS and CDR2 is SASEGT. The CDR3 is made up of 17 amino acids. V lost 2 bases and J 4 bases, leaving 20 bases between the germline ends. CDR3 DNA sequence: TGTGCCAGCAGTGAACGCAGGGCTACAGGGAATCGAGAGACCCAGTACTTC. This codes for CASSERRATGNRETQYF.

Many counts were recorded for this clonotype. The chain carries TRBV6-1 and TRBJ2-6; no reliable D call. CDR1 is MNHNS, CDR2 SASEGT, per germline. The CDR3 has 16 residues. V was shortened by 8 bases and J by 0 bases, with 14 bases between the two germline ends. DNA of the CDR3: TGTGCCAGCCAAAAACAGAGACTCTCTGGGGCCAACGTCCTGACTTTC. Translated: CASQKQRLSGANVLTF.

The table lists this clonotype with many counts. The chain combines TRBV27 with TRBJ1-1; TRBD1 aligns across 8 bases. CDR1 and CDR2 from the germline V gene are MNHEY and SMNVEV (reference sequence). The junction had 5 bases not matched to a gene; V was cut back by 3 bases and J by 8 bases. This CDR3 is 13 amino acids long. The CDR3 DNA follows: TGTGCCAGCAGTTTGATCCGGGACAGGGAAGCTTTCTTT. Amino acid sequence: CASSLIRDREAFF.

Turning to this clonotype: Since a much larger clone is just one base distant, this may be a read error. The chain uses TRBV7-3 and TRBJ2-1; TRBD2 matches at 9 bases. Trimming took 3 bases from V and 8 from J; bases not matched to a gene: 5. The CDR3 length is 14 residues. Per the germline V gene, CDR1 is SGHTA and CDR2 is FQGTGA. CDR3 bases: TGTGCCAGCAGCTTTAGCGGGGGTGTCGATGAGCAGTTCTTC. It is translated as CASSFSGGVDEQFF.

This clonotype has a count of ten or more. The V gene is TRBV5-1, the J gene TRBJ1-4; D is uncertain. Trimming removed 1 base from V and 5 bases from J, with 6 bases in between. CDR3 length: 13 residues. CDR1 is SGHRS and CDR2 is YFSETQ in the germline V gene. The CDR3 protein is CASSLRPNEKLFF. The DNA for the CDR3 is TGCGCCAGCAGCTTGAGACCCAATGAAAAACTGTTTTTT.

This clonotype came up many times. The CDR3: CSVEEGPGQGYNEQFF. The CDR3 region has the DNA TGCAGCGTTGAAGAAGGGCCGGGACAGGGCTACAATGAGCAGTTCTTC. The chain carries TRBV29-1 and TRBJ2-1, with 9 bases lining up with TRBD1. Trimming cost V 0 bases and J 3 bases; bases outside gene matches: 6. CDR1 and CDR2 (germline): SQVTM, ANQGSEA. CDR3 size: 16 residues.

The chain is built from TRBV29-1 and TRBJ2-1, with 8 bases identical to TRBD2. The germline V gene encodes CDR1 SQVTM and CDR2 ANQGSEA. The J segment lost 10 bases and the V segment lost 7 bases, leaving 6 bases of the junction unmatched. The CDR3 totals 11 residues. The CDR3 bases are TGCAGCGGATGGAGCGGGAGAGAGCAGTTCTTC. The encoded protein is CSGWSGREQFF.

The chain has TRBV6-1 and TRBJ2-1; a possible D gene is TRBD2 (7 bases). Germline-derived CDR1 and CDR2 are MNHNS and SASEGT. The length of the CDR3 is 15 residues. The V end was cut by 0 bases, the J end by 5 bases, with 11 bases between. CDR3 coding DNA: TGTGCCAGCAGTGAAGCGGGGGGGACAAACAATGAGCAGTTCTTC. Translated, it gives CASSEAGGTNNEQFF.

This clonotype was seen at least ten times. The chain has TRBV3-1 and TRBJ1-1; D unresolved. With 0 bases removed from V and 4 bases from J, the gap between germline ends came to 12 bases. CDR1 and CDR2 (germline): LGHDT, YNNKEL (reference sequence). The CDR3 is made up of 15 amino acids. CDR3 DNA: TGTGCCAGCAGCCAAGATCCGGGTTCCGGCACTGAAGCTTTCTTT. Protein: CASSQDPGSGTEAFF.

The CDR3 region is CASIPGLGDTGELFF. For the CDR3, the DNA is TGTGCCAGCATTCCGGGACTAGGTGACACCGGGGAGCTGTTTTTT. This chain uses TRBV9 with TRBJ2-2; the match to TRBD2 covers 8 bases. V trimming: 6 bases; J trimming: 3 bases; junction bases outside the gene matches: 7. From germline, CDR1 is SGDLS and CDR2 YYNGEE. CDR3 length equals 15 residues.

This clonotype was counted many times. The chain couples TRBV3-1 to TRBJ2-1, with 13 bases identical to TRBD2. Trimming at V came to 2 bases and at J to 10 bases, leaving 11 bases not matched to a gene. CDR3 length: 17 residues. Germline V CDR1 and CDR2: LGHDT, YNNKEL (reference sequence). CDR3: CASSQTSGTSGAGEQFF. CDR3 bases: TGTGCCAGCAGCCAAACCTCCGGGACTAGCGGGGCGGGGGAGCAGTTCTTC.